In its sample, the clone carrying this T cell receptor beta chain was seen once. Its specificity is not known. Described time point: week 11, during vaccination. Every single dose of the vaccine, 300 ug of mutant IDH1 20-mer peptide, came with topical imiquimod. The data were produced by immunoSEQ multiplex PCR, yet TCRdb's version contains in-frame clones alone and is incomplete. The sample yields roughly 120,000 clones, roughly 75% seen once. The entry originates in a study of a mutant IDH1 vaccine in newly diagnosed glioma. Across the whole study: Onset of vaccination occurred 4-6 weeks following radiotherapy alone, or with temozolomide cycles. Study results and caveats: Researchers report vaccine-induced immune responses in about 94% of patients.

From germline, CDR1 is SGHTA and CDR2 FQGNSA. The germline V and J ends were trimmed by 4 bases and 2 bases, with 12 bases remaining between them. The CDR3 is 14 residues long. The source is a man aged 40-49 years with glioma. The chain uses TRBV7-2 and TRBJ2-7; D is unclear. Sequenced material: PBMCs, taken from a glioma patient whose treatment included an IDH1 peptide vaccine. This CDR3 reads CASSYQLGPYEQYF. For the CDR3, the DNA is TGTGCCAGCAGCTACCAACTCGGCCCCTACGAGCAGTACTTC.